This TCR beta chain originates from a study of PD-1 blockade in mismatch repair-deficient tumors. This table comes from immunoSEQ multiplex PCR, and its TCRdb copy is limited to in-frame clones, with some not included. The table includes roughly 50,000 clones, approximately 78% detected once. Every patient had mismatch repair deficiency by PCR or immunohistochemistry. A few pembrolizumab responders had their TCRs sequenced. General study points: Rapid post-treatment expansion, then contraction, generally preceding radiologic response, marked tumor-resident clones.

The CDR3 length is 15 residues. Germline V gene data show CDR1 as SGHRS and CDR2 as YFSETQ. Trimming removed 2 bases from V and 4 bases from J, with 10 bases in between. As for this clone: Its target is unknown.

The J gene is TRBJ2-6, the V gene TRBV5-1; D might be TRBD1 (6 bases). The material was peripheral blood, obtained 4 weeks after starting pembrolizumab. The sequence was collected from an adult with mismatch repair-deficient cancer. The CDR3 nucleotides are TGCGCCAGCAGCTTACAGGGTACCGGGGCCAACGTCCTGACTTTC. Protein sequence: CASSLQGTGANVLTF.